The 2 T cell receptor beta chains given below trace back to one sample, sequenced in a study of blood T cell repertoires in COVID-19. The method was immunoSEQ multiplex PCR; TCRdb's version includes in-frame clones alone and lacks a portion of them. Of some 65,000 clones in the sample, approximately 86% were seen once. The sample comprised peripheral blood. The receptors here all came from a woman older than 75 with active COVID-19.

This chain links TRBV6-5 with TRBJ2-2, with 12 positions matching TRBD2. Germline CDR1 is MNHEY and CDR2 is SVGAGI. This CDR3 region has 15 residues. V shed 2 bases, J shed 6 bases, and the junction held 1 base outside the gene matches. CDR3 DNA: TGTGCCAGCAGTTACCGACTAGCGGGGGCCGGGGAGCTGTTTTTT. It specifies CASSYRLAGAGELFF.

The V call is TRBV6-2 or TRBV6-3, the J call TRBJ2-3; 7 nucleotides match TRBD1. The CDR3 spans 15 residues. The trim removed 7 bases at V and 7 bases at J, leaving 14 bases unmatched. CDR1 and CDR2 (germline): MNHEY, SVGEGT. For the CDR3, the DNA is TGTGCCAGCACCCCAAACAGGGGAGAAGGTCATACGCAGTATTTT. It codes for CASTPNRGEGHTQYF.